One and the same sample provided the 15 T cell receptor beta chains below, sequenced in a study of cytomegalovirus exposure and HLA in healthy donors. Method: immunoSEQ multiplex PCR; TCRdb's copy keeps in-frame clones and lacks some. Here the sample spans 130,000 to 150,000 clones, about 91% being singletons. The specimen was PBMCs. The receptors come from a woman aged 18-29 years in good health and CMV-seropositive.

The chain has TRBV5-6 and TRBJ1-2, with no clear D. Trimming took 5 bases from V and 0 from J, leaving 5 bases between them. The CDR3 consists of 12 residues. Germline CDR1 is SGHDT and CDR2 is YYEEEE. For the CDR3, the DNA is TGTGCCAGCAGTTCATCTAACTATGGCTACACCTTC. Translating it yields CASSSSNYGYTF. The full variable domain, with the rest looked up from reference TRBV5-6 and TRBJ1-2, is DAGVTQSPTHLIKTRGQQVTLRCSPKSGHDTVSWYQQALGQGPQFIFQYYEEEERQRGNFPDRFSGHQFPNYSSELNVNALLLGDSALYLCASSSSNYGYTFGSGTRLTVV.

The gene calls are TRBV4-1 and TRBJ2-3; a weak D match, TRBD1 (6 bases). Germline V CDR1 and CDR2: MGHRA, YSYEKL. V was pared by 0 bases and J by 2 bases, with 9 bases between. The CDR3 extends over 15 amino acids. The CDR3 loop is CASSQDGQSTDTQYF. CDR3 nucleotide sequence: TGCGCCAGCAGCCAAGATGGACAGTCCACAGATACGCAGTATTTT.

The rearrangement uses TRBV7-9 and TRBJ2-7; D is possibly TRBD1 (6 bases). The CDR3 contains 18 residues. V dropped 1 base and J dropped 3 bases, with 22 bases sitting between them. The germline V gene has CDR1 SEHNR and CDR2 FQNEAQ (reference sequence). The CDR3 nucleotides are TGTGCCAGCAGCTTAGGTGAACGTTGGGGACACTCTCTCTACGAGCAGTACTTC. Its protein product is CASSLGERWGHSLYEQYF.

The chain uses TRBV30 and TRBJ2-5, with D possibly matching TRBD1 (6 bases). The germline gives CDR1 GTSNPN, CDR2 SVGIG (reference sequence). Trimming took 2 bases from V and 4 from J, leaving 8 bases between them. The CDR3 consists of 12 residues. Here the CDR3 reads CAWSLTGETQYF. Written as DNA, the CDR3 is TGTGCCTGGAGTTTGACAGGAGAGACCCAGTACTTC.

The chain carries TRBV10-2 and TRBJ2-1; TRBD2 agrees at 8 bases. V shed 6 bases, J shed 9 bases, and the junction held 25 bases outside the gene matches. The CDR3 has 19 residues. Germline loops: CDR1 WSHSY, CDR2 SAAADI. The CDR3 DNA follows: TGCGCCAGCAGCCACGGATGGACTAGCAGGCGGTCTGGGTGGGCTGAGCAGTTCTTC. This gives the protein CASSHGWTSRRSGWAEQFF.

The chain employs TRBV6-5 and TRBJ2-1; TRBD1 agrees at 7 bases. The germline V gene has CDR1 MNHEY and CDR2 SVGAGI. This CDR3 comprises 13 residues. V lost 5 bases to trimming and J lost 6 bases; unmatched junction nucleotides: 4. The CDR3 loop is CASSQGQSNEQFF. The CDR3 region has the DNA TGTGCCAGCAGTCAGGGACAGTCCAATGAGCAGTTCTTC.

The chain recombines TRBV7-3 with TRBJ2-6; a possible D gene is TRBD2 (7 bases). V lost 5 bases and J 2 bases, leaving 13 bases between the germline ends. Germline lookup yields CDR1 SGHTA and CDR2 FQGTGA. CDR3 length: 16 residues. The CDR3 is CASSPWEGAGANVLTF. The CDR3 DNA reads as TGTGCCAGCAGCCCATGGGAGGGGGCTGGGGCCAACGTCCTGACTTTC.

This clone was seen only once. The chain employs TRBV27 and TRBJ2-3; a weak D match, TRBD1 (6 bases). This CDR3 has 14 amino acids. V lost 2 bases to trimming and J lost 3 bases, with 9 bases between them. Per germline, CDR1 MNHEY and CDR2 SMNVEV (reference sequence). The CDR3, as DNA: TGTGCCAGCAGTTTAAACAGGGCAACAGATACGCAGTATTTT. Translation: CASSLNRATDTQYF.

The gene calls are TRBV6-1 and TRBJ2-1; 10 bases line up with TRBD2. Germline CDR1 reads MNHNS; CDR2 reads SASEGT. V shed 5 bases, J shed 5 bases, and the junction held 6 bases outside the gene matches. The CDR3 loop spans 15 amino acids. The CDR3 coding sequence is TGTGCCAGCAGTCGGACTAGCGGTCCTAACAATGAGCAGTTCTTC. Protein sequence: CASSRTSGPNNEQFF.

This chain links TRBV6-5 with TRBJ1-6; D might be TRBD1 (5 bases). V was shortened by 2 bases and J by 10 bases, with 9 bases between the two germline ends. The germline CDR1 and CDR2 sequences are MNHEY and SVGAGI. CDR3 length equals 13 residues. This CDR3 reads CASSYAWGSPLHF. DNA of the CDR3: TGTGCCAGCAGTTACGCTTGGGGCTCACCCCTCCACTTT.

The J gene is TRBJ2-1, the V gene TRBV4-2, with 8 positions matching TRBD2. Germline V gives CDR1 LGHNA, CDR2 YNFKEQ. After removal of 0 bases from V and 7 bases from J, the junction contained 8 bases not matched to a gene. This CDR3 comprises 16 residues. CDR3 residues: CASSQEGLAGWNEQFF. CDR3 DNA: TGTGCCAGCAGCCAAGAAGGGCTAGCGGGCTGGAATGAGCAGTTCTTC.

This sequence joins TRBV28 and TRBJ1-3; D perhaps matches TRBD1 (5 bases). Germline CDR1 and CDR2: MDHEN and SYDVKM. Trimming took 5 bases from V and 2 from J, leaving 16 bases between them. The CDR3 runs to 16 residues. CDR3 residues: CASSPHRNFPGNTIYF. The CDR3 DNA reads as TGTGCCAGCAGTCCACACAGGAACTTTCCTGGAAACACCATATATTTT. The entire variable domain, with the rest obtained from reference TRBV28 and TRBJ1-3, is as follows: DVKVTQSSRYLVKRTGEKVFLECVQDMDHENMFWYRQDPGLGLRLIYFSYDVKMKEKGDIPEGYSVSREKKERFSLILESASTNQTSMYLCASSPHRNFPGNTIYFGEGSWLTVV.

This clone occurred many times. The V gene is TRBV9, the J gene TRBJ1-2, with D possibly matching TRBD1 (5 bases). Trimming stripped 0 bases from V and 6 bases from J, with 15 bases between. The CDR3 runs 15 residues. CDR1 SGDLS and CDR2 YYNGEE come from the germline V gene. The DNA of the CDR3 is TGTGCCAGCAGCGTAGGTAACCCACCGGGGGATGGCTACACCTTC. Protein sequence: CASSVGNPPGDGYTF. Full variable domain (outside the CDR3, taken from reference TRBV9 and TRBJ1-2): DSGVTQTPKHLITATGQRVTLRCSPRSGDLSVYWYQQSLDQGLQFLIQYYNGEERAKGNILERFSAQQFPDLHSELNLSSLELGDSALYFCASSVGNPPGDGYTFGSGTRLTVV.

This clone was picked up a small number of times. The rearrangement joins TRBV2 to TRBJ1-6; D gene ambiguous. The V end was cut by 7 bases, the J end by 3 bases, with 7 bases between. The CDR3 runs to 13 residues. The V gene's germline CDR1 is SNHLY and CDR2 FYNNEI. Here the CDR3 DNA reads TGTGCCAGCACCGCCAGCTATAATTCACCCCTCCACTTT. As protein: CASTASYNSPLHF.

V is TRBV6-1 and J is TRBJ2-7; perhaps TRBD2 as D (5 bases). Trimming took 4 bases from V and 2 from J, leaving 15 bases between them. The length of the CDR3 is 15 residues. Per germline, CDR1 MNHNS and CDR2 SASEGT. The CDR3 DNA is TGTGCCAGCAGTGTACCTTCGAAAGCGGCCTACGAGCAGTACTTC. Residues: CASSVPSKAAYEQYF.